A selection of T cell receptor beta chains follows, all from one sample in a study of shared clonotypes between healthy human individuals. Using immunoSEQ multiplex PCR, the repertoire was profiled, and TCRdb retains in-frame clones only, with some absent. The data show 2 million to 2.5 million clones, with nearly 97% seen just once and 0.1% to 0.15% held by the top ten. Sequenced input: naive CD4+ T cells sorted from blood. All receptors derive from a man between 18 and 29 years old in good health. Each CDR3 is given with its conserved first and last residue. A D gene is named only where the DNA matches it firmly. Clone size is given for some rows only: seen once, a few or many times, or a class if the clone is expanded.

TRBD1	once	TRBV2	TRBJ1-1	CASSVHRITGATEAFF	TGTGCCAGCAGTGTACACCGGATCACAGGGGCCACTGAAGCTTTCTTT
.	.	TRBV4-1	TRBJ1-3	CASSQDNPGVSGNTIYF	TGCGCCAGCAGCCAAGATAATCCAGGGGTGTCTGGAAACACCATATATTTT
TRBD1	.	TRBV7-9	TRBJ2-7	CASSLAGTGSYEQYF	TGTGCCAGCAGCTTGGCCGGGACAGGAAGTTACGAGCAGTACTTC
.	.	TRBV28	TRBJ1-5	CASSPGQTNQPQHF	TGTGCCAGCAGCCCAGGACAGACCAATCAGCCCCAGCATTTT
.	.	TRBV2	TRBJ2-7	CASAQTTYEQYF	TGTGCCAGTGCGCAAACTACGTACGAGCAGTACTTC
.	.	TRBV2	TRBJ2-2	CAGQASGELFF	TGTGCCGGGCAGGCCTCCGGGGAGCTGTTTTTT
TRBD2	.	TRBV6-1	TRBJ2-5	CASSGPVGRGNQETQYF	TGTGCCAGCAGTGGACCGGTTGGGCGGGGGAACCAAGAGACCCAGTACTTC
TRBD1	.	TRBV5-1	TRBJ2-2	CASSLRTGVTGELFF	TGCGCCAGCAGCCTACGGACAGGGGTCACCGGGGAGCTGTTTTTT
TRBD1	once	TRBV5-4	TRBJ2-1	CASSSTGWSYNEQFF	TGTGCCAGCAGCTCGACAGGGTGGTCCTACAATGAGCAGTTCTTC
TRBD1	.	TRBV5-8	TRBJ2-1	CASSWGQVSYNEQFF	TGTGCCAGCAGCTGGGGACAGGTCTCCTACAATGAGCAGTTCTTC
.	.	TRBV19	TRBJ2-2	CASSPSWGVTGELFF	TGTGCCAGTAGCCCAAGTTGGGGAGTCACCGGGGAGCTGTTTTTT
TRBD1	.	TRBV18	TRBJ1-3	CASSPVGQVAGNTIYF	TGTGCCAGCTCTCCGGTAGGACAGGTGGCTGGAAACACCATATATTTT
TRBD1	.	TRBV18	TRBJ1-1	CASSPGRQGDTEAFF	TGTGCCAGCTCACCAGGTCGGCAGGGGGATACTGAAGCTTTCTTT
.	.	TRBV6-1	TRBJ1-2	CASTDPATNGYTF	TGTGCCAGCACCGATCCGGCGACGAATGGCTACACCTTC
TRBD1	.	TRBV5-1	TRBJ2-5	CASSGTGGQETQYF	TGCGCCAGCAGCGGGACAGGGGGCCAAGAGACCCAGTACTTC
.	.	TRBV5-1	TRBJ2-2	CASSLGQMNTGELFF	TGCGCCAGCAGCTTGGGACAGATGAACACCGGGGAGCTGTTTTTT
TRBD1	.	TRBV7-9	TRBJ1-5	CASSLGQGVGGNQPQHF	TGTGCCAGCAGCTTGGGACAGGGGGTAGGAGGCAATCAGCCCCAGCATTTT
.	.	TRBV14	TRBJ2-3	CASSQRIRDLGTQYF	TGTGCCAGCAGCCAAAGAATTCGGGACCTAGGTACGCAGTATTTT
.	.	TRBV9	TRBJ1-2	CASSVQGRVNYGYTF	TGTGCCAGCAGCGTGCAGGGGCGGGTTAACTATGGCTACACCTTC
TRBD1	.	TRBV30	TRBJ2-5	CAWGTGVQETQYF	TGTGCCTGGGGGACAGGAGTTCAAGAGACCCAGTACTTC
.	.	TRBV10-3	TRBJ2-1	CAINPGFSYNEQFF	TGTGCCATCAACCCGGGCTTCTCCTACAATGAGCAGTTCTTC
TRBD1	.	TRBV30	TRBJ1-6	CAWSGQGDSPLHF	TGTGCCTGGAGTGGACAGGGGGATTCACCCCTCCACTTT
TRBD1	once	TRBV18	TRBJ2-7	CASSPTTGTYEQYF	TGTGCCAGCTCACCAACGACAGGGACCTACGAGCAGTACTTC
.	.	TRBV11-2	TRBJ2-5	CASSWGQQETQYF	TGTGCCAGCAGCTGGGGGCAGCAAGAGACCCAGTACTTC
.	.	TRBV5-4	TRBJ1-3	CASSLVSGTSGNTIYF	TGTGCCAGCAGCTTGGTATCCGGGACCTCTGGAAACACCATATATTTT
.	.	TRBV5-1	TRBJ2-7	CASSRGYPYEQYF	TGCGCCAGCAGCCGGGGCTATCCCTACGAGCAGTACTTC
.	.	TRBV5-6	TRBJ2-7	CASSLSDRSYEQYF	TGTGCCAGCAGCCTAAGCGACAGATCCTACGAGCAGTACTTC
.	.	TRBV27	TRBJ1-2	CASSFNPGYGYTF	TGTGCCAGCAGTTTTAACCCTGGCTATGGCTACACCTTC
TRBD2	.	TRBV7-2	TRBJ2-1	CASSGGVNEQFF	TGTGCCAGCAGTGGGGGGGTCAATGAGCAGTTCTTC
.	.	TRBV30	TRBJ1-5	CAWSPGPLKYQPQHF	TGTGCCTGGAGCCCTGGCCCCTTAAAGTATCAGCCCCAGCATTTT
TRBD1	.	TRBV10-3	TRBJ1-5	CAISESGQGNQPQHF	TGTGCCATCAGTGAGTCGGGACAGGGGAACCAGCCCCAGCATTTT